This TCR beta chain was retrieved from a study of T-cell memory formation after mild COVID-19. This clonotype has more than one count but fewer than ten. TCRdb analysed the 5' RACE reads with MiXCR anew, one entry per CDR3 protein. The data contain around 250,000 distinct CDR3 sequences, around 17% of them singletons. The ends lost 6 bases at V and 6 bases at J; junction bases unmatched: 17. Germline V gene lookup returns CDR1 DFQATT and CDR2 SNEGSKA (reference sequence). This CDR3 is 16 amino acids long. This TCR was sampled from a man aged 18 to 35 who had mild COVID-19 (a few samples of this study predate the infection). Cell type and time point are not known. The material sequenced was PBMCs or a T cell subset sorted from them (not recorded which). J is TRBJ1-2 and V is TRBV20-1; 9 bases align to TRBD1. Written as DNA, the CDR3 is TGCAGTGCCTTAACCACTACGACAGGGGGGCTGGATGGCTACACCTTC. Translated: CSALTTTTGGLDGYTF.